These 9 T cell receptor beta chains came from one sample sequenced in a study of long-term antiretroviral therapy in people with HIV. Sequencing relied on immunoSEQ assay v3.0, run at survey level. Produced via immunoSEQ multiplex PCR; TCRdb's table is partial and in-frame only. Here the sample spans over 30,000 clones, about 80% being singletons. Sequenced here: unsorted PBMCs, sampled 2 years after starting antiretroviral therapy. The receptors were sampled from a woman aged 45-59 years with HIV.

This chain links TRBV19 with TRBJ1-2; no definite D call. V dropped 4 bases and J dropped 4 bases, with 7 bases sitting between them. CDR3 length: 12 residues. Germline lookup yields CDR1 LNHDA and CDR2 SQIVND (reference sequence). The CDR3 sequence: CASSTRVYGYTF. CDR3 bases: TGTGCCAGTAGTACAAGGGTCTATGGCTACACCTTC.

The chain uses TRBV7-3 and TRBJ2-2; TRBD2 aligns across 10 bases. Germline V gene lookup returns CDR1 SGHTA and CDR2 FQGTGA. The CDR3 runs to 18 residues. V lost 5 bases and J lost 2; bases outside the gene matches: 11. CDR3 in amino acids: CASSPSPSSGGNTGELFF. CDR3 DNA: TGTGCCAGCAGCCCCTCCCCATCTAGCGGGGGAAACACCGGGGAGCTGTTTTTT.

The rearrangement joins TRBV6-1 to TRBJ2-1, with 9 bases fitting TRBD2. This CDR3 contains 13 residues. Trimming at V came to 6 bases and at J to 7 bases, leaving 4 bases not matched to a gene. Germline lookup yields CDR1 MNHNS and CDR2 SASEGT. The CDR3 sequence: CASRAGGANEQFF. CDR3 DNA: TGTGCCAGCAGGGCGGGGGGGGCGAATGAGCAGTTCTTC.

The chain combines TRBV18 with TRBJ2-3; the D gene could be TRBD1 or TRBD2 (5 bases each). The germline V gene has CDR1 KGHSH and CDR2 LQKENI. The V end lost 6 bases, the J end lost 1 base, and 14 bases lay between the germline ends. This CDR3 is 15 amino acids long. In nucleotides, the CDR3 is TGTGCCAGCTCGGACTCATGGGGCGGCACAGATACGCAGTATTTT. This sequence encodes CASSDSWGGTDTQYF.

The gene calls are TRBV27 and TRBJ1-4, with 8 bases fitting TRBD1. V lost 4 bases to trimming and J lost 8 bases; unmatched junction nucleotides: 6. The germline CDR1 and CDR2 sequences are MNHEY and SMNVEV (reference sequence). The CDR3 runs to 14 residues. The CDR3 reads CASSSQGAKEKLFF. Written as DNA, the CDR3 is TGTGCCAGCAGTTCGCAGGGGGCGAAAGAAAAACTGTTTTTT.

The V and J genes are TRBV4-1 and TRBJ1-4; unclear D gene. The CDR3 consists of 14 residues. Germline V gives CDR1 MGHRA, CDR2 YSYEKL. V gave up 2 bases and J gave up 10 bases, with 14 bases separating them. CDR3 in DNA: TGCGCCAGCAGCCAATTGGCTGGGGTTGGAAAACTGTTTTTT. Protein sequence: CASSQLAGVGKLFF.

The chain links TRBV10-3 to TRBJ1-1; D remains unclear. V was trimmed by 2 bases and J by 1 base, leaving 2 bases between them. This CDR3 region has 12 residues. Per the germline V gene, CDR1 is ENHRY and CDR2 is SYGVKD. CDR3 coding DNA: TGTGCCATCAGTGAGGGGAACACTGAAGCTTTCTTT. Its protein is CAISEGNTEAFF.

The sample holds one count of this clone. The chain is built from TRBV5-4 and TRBJ1-3; D unclear. V was cut by 0 bases and J by 0 bases, with 4 bases left in between. CDR3 length: 14 residues. Germline lookup yields CDR1 SGHNT and CDR2 YYREEE (reference sequence). In nucleotides, the CDR3 is TGTGCCAGCAGCTTGGGCTCCTCTGGAAACACCATATATTTT. It encodes CASSLGSSGNTIYF.

The CDR3 region has the DNA TGTGCCAGCTCACCGGGAGCCGCGAATCAGCCCCAGCATTTT. Translating it yields CASSPGAANQPQHF. The V and J genes are TRBV18 and TRBJ1-5; D remains unclear. The CDR3 covers 14 residues. In germline, CDR1 is KGHSH, CDR2 LQKENI. V lost 3 bases and J 4 bases, leaving 10 bases between the germline ends.